This TCR beta chain was profiled in a study of a mutant IDH1 vaccine in newly diagnosed glioma (dated by TCRdb to the early 2020s). Study-level background: Eight vaccinations were administered to patients in weeks 1, 3, 5, 7, 11, 15, 19 and 23, corresponding to visits V03 through V10. Longitudinal TCRB deep sequencing was performed for about 25 treated patients wherever samples were available for exploratory analyses. Six visits were used for peripheral blood collection: V03 (baseline), V05, V07, V10, V12 and V13. In the chemotherapy-containing groups, vaccination started alongside temozolomide cycles, whereas in patients who had radiotherapy alone it started 4-6 weeks after radiotherapy. Of the approximately 30 treated patients, about 62% were male and approximately 40% were female, and the mean age was roughly 40 years. Before enrollment, most patients had been given radiochemotherapy with temozolomide as standard therapy, while the rest had received either radiotherapy alone or temozolomide alone.

Trimming removed 10 bases from V and 2 bases from J, leaving 14 bases between the germline ends. CDR1 and CDR2 are read off the germline V gene as ENHRY and SYGVKD. The CDR3 runs 14 amino acids, cysteine and phenylalanine included. The only DNA kept is the CDR3, 42 bases in frame from the first base. The time point label of this sample denotes: week 23, last vaccination. Each vaccine dose was 300 ug of a 20-mer mutant IDH1 peptide in Montanide, given subcutaneously with topical imiquimod. All donors had newly diagnosed IDH1-mutant astrocytomas of WHO grade 3 or 4 that showed loss of nuclear ATRX. The samples were drawn from NOA16, a multicentre, single-arm, open-label phase I trial in Germany that tested a mutant IDH1 peptide vaccine in humans for the first time. The DNeasy Blood and Tissue Kit was used to extract genomic DNA from EDTA blood for TCRB sequencing. This clone was seen a handful of times. Its antigen has not been determined. Per-nucleotide qualities are absent, and no much larger clonotype sits a single base away.

What the study reported, not specific to this receptor: Selection of PBMC samples for TCRB deep sequencing was based on availability. Pseudoprogression appeared unrelated to alterations in the top peripheral T cell clonotypes detected by TCRB sequencing. According to the authors, sample limitations meant that analyses of patient blood samples could not be reproduced. Vaccine-induced immune responses across multiple MHC alleles were detected in approximately 94% of patients.

Preparation of the library involved the immunoSEQ multiplex PCR assay. Rearranged TCR beta chain sequences were amplified using the hsTCRB Kit according to the manufacturer's protocol. Sequencing of TCRB libraries was carried out on an Illumina MiSeq. The original pipeline was this. Demultiplexing, trimming and gene mapping were performed with the kit vendor's proprietary platform. TCRdb retrieved this table from immuneACCESS and kept in-frame rearrangements only. Not all clones are present; in checked studies, unresolved V genes account for under half, and no reason is known for the remainder. Clone size and V and J calls were adopted from that table, with D and trimming inferred from the DNA. The sample table shows approximately 41,000 clones, and 78% are seen once. The leading ten clones occupy about 6.3% of the sample.

The receptor was isolated from a woman aged 40 to 50 with glioma. Some clones in this sample may be carry-over from other donors' samples. The sample was PBMCs, taken from a glioma patient whose treatment included an IDH1 peptide vaccine. The rearranged chain carries TRBV10-3 and TRBJ1-4; the D gene is possibly TRBD1, with 5 bases matching. The DNA reads as follows: TGTGCCACCGCTCAGGGTCTGACTAATGAAAAACTGTTTTTT. Its product reads: CATAQGLTNEKLFF.